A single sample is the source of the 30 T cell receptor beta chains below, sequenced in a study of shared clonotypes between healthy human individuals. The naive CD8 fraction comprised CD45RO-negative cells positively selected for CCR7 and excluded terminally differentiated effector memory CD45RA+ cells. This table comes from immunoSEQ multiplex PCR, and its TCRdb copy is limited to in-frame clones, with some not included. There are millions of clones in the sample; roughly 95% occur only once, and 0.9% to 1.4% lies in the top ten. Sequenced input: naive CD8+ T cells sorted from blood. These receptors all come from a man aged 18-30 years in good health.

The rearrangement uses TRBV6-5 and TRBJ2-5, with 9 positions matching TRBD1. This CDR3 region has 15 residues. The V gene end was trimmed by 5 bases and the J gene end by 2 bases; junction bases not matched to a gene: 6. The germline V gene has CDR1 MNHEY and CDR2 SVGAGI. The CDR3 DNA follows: TGTGCCAGCAGTCAGACAGGGGGGATTCAAGAGACCCAGTACTTC. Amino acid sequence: CASSQTGGIQETQYF.

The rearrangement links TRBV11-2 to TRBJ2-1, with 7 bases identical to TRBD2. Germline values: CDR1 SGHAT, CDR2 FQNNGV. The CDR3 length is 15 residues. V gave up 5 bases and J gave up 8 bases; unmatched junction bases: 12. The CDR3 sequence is CASSRPGGGRDEQFF. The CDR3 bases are TGTGCCAGCAGCAGACCGGGGGGAGGTCGGGATGAGCAGTTCTTC. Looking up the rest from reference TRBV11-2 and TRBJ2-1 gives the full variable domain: EAGVAQSPRYKIIEKRQSVAFWCNPISGHATLYWYQQILGQGPKLLIQFQNNGVVDDSQLPKDRFSAERLKGVDSTLKIQPAKLEDSAVYLCASSRPGGGRDEQFFGPGTRLTVL.

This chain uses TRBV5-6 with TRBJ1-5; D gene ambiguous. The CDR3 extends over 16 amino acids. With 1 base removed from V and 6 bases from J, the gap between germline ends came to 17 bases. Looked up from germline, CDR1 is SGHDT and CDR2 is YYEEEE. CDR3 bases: TGTGCCAGCAGCTTGTTCGTCATGGATGGAGGTCAGCCCCAGCATTTT. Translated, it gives CASSLFVMDGGQPQHF.

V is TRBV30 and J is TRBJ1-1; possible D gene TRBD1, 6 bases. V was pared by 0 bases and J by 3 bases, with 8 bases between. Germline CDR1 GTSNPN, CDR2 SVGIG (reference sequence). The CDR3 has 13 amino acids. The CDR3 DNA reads TGTGCCTGGAGTGTGGGGGCGGACACTGAAGCTTTCTTT. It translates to CAWSVGADTEAFF.

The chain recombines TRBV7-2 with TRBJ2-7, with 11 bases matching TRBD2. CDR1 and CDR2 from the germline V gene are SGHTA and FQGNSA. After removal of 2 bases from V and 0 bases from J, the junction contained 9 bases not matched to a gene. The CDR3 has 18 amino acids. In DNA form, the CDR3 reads TGTGCCAGCAGCTTAACCCACACTAGCGGGAGCCCCTCCTACGAGCAGTACTTC. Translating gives CASSLTHTSGSPSYEQYF.

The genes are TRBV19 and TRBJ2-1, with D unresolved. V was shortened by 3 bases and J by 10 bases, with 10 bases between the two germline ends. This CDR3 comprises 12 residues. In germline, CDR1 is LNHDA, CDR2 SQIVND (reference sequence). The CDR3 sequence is CASSMDELEQFF. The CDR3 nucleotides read TGTGCCAGTAGTATGGACGAGTTGGAGCAGTTCTTC.

The CDR3 sequence is CASSLHLMGPSTDTQYF. CDR3 DNA sequence: TGTGCCAGCAGCTTACACTTGATGGGTCCTAGCACAGATACGCAGTATTTT. The chain joins TRBV11-2 to TRBJ2-3; no firm D call. Trimming stripped 2 bases from V and 0 bases from J, with 15 bases between. The CDR3 is made up of 17 amino acids. CDR1 and CDR2 from the germline V gene are SGHAT and FQNNGV.

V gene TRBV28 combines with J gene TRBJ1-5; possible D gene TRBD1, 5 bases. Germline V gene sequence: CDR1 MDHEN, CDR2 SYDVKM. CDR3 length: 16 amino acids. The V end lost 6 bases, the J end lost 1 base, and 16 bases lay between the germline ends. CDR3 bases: TGTGCCAGCAGCGAGCAGGGAGAGGAGAGCAATCAGCCCCAGCATTTT. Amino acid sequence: CASSEQGEESNQPQHF.

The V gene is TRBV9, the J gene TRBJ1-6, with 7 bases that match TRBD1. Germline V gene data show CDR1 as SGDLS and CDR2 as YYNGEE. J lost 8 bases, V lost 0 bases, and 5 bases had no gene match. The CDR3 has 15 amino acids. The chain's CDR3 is CASSVEGARDSPLHF. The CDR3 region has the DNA TGTGCCAGCAGCGTAGAGGGGGCGCGGGATTCACCCCTCCACTTT. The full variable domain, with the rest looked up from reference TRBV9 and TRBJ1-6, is DSGVTQTPKHLITATGQRVTLRCSPRSGDLSVYWYQQSLDQGLQFLIQYYNGEERAKGNILERFSAQQFPDLHSELNLSSLELGDSALYFCASSVEGARDSPLHFGNGTRLTVT.

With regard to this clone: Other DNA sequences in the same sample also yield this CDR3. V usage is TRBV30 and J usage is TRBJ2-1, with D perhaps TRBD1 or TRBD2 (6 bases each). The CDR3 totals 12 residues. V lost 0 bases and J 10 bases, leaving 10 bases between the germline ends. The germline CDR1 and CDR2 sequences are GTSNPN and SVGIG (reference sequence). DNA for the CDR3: TGTGCCTGGAGTGTACAAGGGGGGGAGCAGTTCTTC. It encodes CAWSVQGGEQFF.

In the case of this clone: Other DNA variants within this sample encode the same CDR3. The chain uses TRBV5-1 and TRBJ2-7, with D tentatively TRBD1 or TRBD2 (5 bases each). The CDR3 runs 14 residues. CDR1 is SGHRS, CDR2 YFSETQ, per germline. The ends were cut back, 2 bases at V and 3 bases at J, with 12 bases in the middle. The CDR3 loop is CASSLGDGSYEQYF. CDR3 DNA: TGCGCCAGCAGCTTAGGGGACGGAAGCTACGAGCAGTACTTC.

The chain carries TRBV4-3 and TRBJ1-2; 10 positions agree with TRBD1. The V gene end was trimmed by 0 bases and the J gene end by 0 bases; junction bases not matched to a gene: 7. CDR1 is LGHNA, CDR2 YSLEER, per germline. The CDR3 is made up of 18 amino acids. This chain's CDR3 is CASSQEAVGTGANYGYTF. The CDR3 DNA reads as TGCGCCAGCAGCCAAGAAGCGGTTGGGACAGGGGCTAACTATGGCTACACCTTC.

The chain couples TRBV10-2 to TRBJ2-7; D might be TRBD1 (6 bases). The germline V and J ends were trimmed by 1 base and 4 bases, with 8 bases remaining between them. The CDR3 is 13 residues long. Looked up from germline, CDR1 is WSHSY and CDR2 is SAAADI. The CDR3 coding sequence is TGCGCCAGCAGTGAGTGGACAGAGTACGAGCAGTACTTC. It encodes CASSEWTEYEQYF.

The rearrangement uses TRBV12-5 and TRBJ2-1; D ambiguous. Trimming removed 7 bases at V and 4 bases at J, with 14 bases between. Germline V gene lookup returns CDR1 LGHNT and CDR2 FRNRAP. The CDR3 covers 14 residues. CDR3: CASALSGIYNEQFF. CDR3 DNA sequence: TGTGCTAGTGCACTCAGTGGCATTTACAATGAGCAGTTCTTC.

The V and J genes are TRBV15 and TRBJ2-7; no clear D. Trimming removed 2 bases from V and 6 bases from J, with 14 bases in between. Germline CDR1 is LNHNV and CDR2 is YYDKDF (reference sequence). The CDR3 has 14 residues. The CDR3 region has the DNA TGTGCCACCAGCAGACCATCGATGCCATCCGAGCAGTACTTC. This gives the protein CATSRPSMPSEQYF.

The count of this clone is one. Here the CDR3 reads CASSEKREVYNEQFF. DNA for the CDR3: TGTGCCAGCAGTGAGAAGCGGGAGGTTTACAATGAGCAGTTCTTC. The V and J genes are TRBV2 and TRBJ2-1; 9 bases align to TRBD2. The V and J ends lost 3 bases and 4 bases, in that order; junction bases with no gene match: 4. The CDR3 length is 15 residues. Per germline, CDR1 SNHLY and CDR2 FYNNEI.

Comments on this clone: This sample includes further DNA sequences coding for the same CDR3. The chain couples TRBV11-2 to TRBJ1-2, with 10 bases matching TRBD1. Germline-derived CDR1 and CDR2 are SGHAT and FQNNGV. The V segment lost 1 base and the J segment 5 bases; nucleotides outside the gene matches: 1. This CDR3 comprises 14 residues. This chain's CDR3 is CASSLGTGGYGYTF. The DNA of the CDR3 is TGTGCCAGCAGCTTAGGGACAGGGGGTTATGGCTACACCTTC.

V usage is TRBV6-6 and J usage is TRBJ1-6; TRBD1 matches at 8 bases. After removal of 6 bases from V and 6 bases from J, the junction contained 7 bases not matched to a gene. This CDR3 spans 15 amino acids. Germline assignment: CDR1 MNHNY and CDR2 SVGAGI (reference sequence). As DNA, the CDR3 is TGTGCCAGCAGCGAAACGACAGGGGTTAATTCACCCCTCCACTTT. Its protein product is CASSETTGVNSPLHF.

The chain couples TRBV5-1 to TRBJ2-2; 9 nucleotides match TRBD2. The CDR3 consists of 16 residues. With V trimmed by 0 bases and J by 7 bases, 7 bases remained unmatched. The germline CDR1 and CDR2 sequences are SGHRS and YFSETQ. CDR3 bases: TGCGCCAGCAGCTTGGGATCGGGACTAGCAATCGGGGAGCTGTTTTTT. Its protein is CASSLGSGLAIGELFF. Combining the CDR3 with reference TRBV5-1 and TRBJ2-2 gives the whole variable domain KAGVTQTPRYLIKTRGQQVTLSCSPISGHRSVSWYQQTPGQGLQFLFEYFSETQRNKGNFPGRFSGRQFSNSRSEMNVSTLELGDSALYLCASSLGSGLAIGELFFGEGSRLTVL.

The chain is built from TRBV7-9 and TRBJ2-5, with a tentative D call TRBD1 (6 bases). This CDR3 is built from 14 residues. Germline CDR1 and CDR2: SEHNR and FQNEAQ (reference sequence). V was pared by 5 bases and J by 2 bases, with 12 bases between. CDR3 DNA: TGTGCCAGCAGCGACGTGGGGGCTCAAGAGACCCAGTACTTC. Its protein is CASSDVGAQETQYF.

The DNA of the CDR3 is TGTGCCAGCAGTTTAATTCCCGTCGCCGGGGAGCTGTTTTTT. Its translation: CASSLIPVAGELFF. The rearrangement links TRBV27 to TRBJ2-2, with no clear D. The CDR3 has 14 residues. The V and J ends lost 2 bases and 6 bases respectively, with 10 bases between them. Germline assignment: CDR1 MNHEY and CDR2 SMNVEV (reference sequence).

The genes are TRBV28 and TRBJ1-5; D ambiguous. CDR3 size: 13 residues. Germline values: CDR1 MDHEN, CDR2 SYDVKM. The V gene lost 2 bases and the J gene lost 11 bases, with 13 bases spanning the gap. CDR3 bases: TGTGCCAGCAGTTTACCGAACTCATTTACCCAGCATTTT. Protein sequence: CASSLPNSFTQHF.

The CDR3 DNA reads as TGTGCCAGCAGCTTATCCGCTGGGGGAGGGGCCAACTATGGCTACACCTTC. Translated: CASSLSAGGGANYGYTF. The chain carries TRBV7-2 and TRBJ1-2; maybe TRBD1 (5 bases). V gave up 2 bases and J gave up 2 bases, with 18 bases separating them. Germline lookup yields CDR1 SGHTA and CDR2 FQGNSA. The CDR3 covers 17 residues.

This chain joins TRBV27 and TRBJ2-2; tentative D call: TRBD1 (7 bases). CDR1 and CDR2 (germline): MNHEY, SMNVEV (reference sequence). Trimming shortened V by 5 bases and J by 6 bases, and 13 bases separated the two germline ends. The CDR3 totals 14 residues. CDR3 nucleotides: TGTGCCAGCAGTCCACTCAGGGGGGCCGGGGAGCTGTTTTTT. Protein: CASSPLRGAGELFF.

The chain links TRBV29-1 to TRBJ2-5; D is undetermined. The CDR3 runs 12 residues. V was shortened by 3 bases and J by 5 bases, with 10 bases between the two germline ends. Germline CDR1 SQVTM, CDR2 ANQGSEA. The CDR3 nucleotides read TGCAGCGTTGACTGGGTGGAGGAGACCCAGTACTTC. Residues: CSVDWVEETQYF.

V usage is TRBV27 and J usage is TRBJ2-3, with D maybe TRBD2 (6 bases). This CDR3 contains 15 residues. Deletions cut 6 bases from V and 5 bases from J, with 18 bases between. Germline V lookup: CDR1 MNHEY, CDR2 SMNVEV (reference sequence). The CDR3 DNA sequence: TGTGCCAGCAGGGACGGTGGGGGGTCGGTAGATACGCAGTATTTT. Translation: CASRDGGGSVDTQYF.

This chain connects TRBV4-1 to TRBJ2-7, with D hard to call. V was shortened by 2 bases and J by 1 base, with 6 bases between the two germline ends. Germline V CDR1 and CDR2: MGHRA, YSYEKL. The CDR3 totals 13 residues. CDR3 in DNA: TGCGCCAGCAGCCAACTACCTTCCTACGAGCAGTACTTC. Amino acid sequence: CASSQLPSYEQYF.

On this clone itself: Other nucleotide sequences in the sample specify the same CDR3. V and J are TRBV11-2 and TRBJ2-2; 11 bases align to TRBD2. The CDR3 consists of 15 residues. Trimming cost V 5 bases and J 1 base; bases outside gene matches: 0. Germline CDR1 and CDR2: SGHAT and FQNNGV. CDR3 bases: TGTGCCAGCAGCCTAGCGGGAGGGAACACCGGGGAGCTGTTTTTT. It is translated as CASSLAGGNTGELFF.

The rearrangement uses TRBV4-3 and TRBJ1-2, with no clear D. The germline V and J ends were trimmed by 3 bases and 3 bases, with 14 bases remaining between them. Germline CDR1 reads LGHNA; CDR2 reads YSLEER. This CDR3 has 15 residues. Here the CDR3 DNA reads TGCGCCAGCAGCCAGGCGCCGGACGGATACTATGGCTACACCTTC. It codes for CASSQAPDGYYGYTF.

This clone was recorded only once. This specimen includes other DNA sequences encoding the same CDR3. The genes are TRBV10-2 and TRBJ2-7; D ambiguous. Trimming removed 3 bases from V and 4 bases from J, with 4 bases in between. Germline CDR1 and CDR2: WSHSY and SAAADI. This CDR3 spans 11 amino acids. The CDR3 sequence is CASSERYEQYF. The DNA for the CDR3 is TGCGCCAGCAGTGAAAGGTACGAGCAGTACTTC.